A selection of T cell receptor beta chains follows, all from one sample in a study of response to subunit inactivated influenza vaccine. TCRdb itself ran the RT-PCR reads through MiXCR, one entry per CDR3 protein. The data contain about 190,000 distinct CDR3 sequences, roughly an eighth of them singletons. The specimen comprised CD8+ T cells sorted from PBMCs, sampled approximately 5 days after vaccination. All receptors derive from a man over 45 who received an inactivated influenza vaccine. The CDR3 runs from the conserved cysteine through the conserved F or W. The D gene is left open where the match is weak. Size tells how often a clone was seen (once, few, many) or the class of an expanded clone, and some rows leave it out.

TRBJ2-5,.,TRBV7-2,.,CASSNGWGGHQETQYF,TGTGCCAGCAGCAACGGGTGGGGGGGCCACCAAGAGACCCAGTACTTC
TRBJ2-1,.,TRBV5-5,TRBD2,CASSPGGLGGNEQFF,TGTGCCAGCAGCCCCGGCGGGCTCGGGGGGAATGAGCAGTTCTTC
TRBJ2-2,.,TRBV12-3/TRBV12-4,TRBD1,CASSHRDRVSGELFF,TGTGCCAGCAGTCACCGGGACAGGGTGTCCGGGGAGCTGTTTTTT
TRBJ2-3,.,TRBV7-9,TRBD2,CASSLVGGRTDTQYF,TGTGCCAGCAGCTTAGTTGGCGGGAGGACAGATACGCAGTATTTT
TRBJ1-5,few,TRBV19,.,CASSIDVRRNQPQHF,TGTGCCAGTAGTATAGATGTTCGACGGAATCAGCCCCAGCATTTT
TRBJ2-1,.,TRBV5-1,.,CASSLIWTLNNEQFF,TGCGCCAGCAGCTTGATTTGGACACTTAACAATGAGCAGTTCTTC
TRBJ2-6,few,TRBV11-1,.,CASSSSVTGHSLSGANVLTF,TGTGCCAGCAGCTCGAGTGTTACGGGACACAGCCTCTCTGGGGCCAACGTCCTGACTTTC
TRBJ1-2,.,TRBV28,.,CASSSITGTPILDTPFYGYTF,TGTGCCAGCAGTTCCATCACTGGGACACCAATACTAGACACCCCGTTCTATGGCTACACCTTC
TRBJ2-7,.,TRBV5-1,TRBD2,CASSLTSGTPYEQYF,TGCGCCAGCAGCTTGACTAGCGGGACCCCATACGAGCAGTACTTC
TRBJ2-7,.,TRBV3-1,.,CASSQLSLLGVFSEQYF,TGTGCCAGCAGCCAATTGAGCCTACTAGGTGTCTTCTCCGAGCAGTACTTC
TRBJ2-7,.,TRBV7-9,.,CASSNGQFFLSYEQYF,TGTGCCAGCAGCAACGGACAGTTTTTCCTCTCCTACGAGCAGTACTTC
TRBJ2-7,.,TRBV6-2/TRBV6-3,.,CASSYPTSPTSRQQYF,TGTGCCAGCAGTTACCCGACTAGTCCCACCTCGCGTCAGCAGTACTTC
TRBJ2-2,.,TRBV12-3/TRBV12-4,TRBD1,CASSPVTGVTGELFF,TGTGCCAGCAGCCCCGTTACAGGGGTAACCGGGGAGCTGTTTTTT
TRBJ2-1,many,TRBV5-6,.,CASSLESSNEQFF,TGTGCCAGCAGCTTGGAGTCGAGCAATGAGCAGTTCTTC
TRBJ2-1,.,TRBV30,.,CARSASSYNEQFF,TGTGCCCGTAGCGCGAGCTCCTACAATGAGCAGTTCTTC
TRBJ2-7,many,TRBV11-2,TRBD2,CASSLEAGGSYEQYF,TGTGCCAGCAGCTTAGAAGCGGGGGGGTCCTACGAGCAGTACTTC
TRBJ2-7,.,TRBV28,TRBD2,CASSSHGTSGRALSYEQYF,TGTGCCAGCAGCTCCCACGGGACTAGCGGGAGGGCCTTATCCTACGAGCAGTACTTC
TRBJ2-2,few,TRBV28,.,CASTETSPNTGELFF,TGTGCCAGCACCGAGACCTCTCCTAACACCGGGGAGCTGTTTTTT
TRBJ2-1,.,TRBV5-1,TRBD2,CASSWTGTSGTVNEQFF,TGCGCCAGCAGCTGGACCGGGACTAGCGGGACTGTTAATGAGCAGTTCTTC
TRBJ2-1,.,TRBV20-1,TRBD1,CSAGPWDRGYNEQFF,TGCAGTGCTGGCCCGTGGGACAGGGGGTACAATGAGCAGTTCTTC
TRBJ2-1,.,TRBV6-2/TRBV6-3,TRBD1,CASSYSGHRGYNEQFF,TGTGCCAGCAGTTACTCAGGACACAGGGGATACAATGAGCAGTTCTTC
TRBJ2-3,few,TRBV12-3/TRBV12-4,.,CASRGGGTDTQYF,TGTGCCAGCAGGGGGGGAGGCACAGATACGCAGTATTTT
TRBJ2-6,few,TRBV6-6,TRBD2,CASRNGGADVLTF,TGTGCCAGCAGAAACGGGGGGGCCGACGTCCTGACTTTC
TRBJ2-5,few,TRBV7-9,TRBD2,CASSSGGFRETQYF,TGTGCCAGCAGCTCCGGGGGGTTTCGAGAGACCCAGTACTTC
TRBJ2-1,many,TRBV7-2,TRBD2,CASSQGLAGRYEQFF,TGTGCCAGCAGCCAGGGACTAGCGGGAAGATATGAGCAGTTCTTC
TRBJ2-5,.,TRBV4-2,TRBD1,CASSQTGDQETQYF,TGTGCCAGCAGCCAAACAGGGGATCAAGAGACCCAGTACTTC
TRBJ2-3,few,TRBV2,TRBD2,CARQAWTSSTDTQYF,TGTGCCAGACAAGCCTGGACTAGCAGCACAGATACGCAGTATTTT
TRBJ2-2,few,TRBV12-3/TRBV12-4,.,CASSSWTEDTGELFF,TGTGCCAGCAGTTCCTGGACAGAAGACACCGGGGAGCTGTTTTTT
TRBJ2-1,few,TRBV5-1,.,CASSTAPGLGSNEQFF,TGCGCCAGCAGCACGGCCCCGGGACTGGGATCTAATGAGCAGTTCTTC
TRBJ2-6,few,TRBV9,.,CASSVDPTNVLTF,TGTGCCAGCAGCGTAGATCCGACCAACGTCCTGACTTTC
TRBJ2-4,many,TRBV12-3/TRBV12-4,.,CASSSYRDKNIQYF,TGTGCCAGCAGCTCATACCGGGACAAAAACATTCAGTACTTC
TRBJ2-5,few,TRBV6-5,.,CASSYSRETQYF,TGTGCCAGCAGTTACTCGAGGGAGACCCAGTACTTC
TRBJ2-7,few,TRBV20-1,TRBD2,CSARDPGLADPFLVQYF,TGCAGTGCTAGAGACCCGGGACTAGCGGACCCCTTCCTTGTGCAGTACTTC
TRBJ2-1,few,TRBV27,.,CASSFLGGTYNEQFF,TGTGCCAGCAGTTTTTTGGGGGGAACCTACAATGAGCAGTTCTTC
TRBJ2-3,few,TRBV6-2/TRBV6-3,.,CASSYVGGATDTQYF,TGTGCCAGCAGTTACGTTGGCGGGGCCACAGATACGCAGTATTTT
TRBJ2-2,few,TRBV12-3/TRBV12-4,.,CASSPLPDAGELFF,TGTGCCAGCAGTCCCCTCCCAGACGCCGGGGAGCTGTTTTTT
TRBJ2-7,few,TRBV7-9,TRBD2,CASSLTGLAGGPYEQYF,TGTGCCAGCAGCCTAACTGGACTAGCGGGAGGGCCATATGAGCAGTACTTC
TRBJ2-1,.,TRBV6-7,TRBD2,CASCFVSVGGRIPYNEQFF,TGTGCCAGCTGTTTTGTGTCTGTCGGCGGGAGGATACCCTACAATGAGCAGTTCTTC
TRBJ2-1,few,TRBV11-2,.,CASSLGSDEQFF,TGTGCCAGCAGCTTAGGTTCGGATGAGCAGTTCTTC
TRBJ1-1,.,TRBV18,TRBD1,CASSPPEGAGTEAFF,TGTGCCAGCTCACCACCGGAGGGGGCAGGGACTGAAGCTTTCTTT
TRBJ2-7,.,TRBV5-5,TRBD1,CASSITGGRAHEQYF,TGTGCCAGCAGCATTACAGGGGGACGGGCCCACGAGCAGTACTTC
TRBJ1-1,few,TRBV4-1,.,CASSQDRTWVNTEAFF,TGCGCCAGCAGCCAAGATCGGACATGGGTGAACACTGAAGCTTTCTTT
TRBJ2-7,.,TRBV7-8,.,CASSSGTSEQYF,TGTGCCAGCAGCTCCGGGACCTCCGAGCAGTACTTC
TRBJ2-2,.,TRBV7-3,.,CASSRFEQGTSTGELFF,TGTGCCAGCAGCCGCTTCGAGCAGGGAACCAGTACCGGGGAGCTGTTTTTT
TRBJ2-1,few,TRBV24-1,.,CATSDLRGADEQFF,TGTGCCACCAGTGATTTGCGGGGGGCGGATGAGCAGTTCTTC
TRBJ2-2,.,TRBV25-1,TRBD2,CASPVREGGELFF,TGTGCCAGTCCGGTCAGGGAGGGCGGGGAGCTGTTTTTT